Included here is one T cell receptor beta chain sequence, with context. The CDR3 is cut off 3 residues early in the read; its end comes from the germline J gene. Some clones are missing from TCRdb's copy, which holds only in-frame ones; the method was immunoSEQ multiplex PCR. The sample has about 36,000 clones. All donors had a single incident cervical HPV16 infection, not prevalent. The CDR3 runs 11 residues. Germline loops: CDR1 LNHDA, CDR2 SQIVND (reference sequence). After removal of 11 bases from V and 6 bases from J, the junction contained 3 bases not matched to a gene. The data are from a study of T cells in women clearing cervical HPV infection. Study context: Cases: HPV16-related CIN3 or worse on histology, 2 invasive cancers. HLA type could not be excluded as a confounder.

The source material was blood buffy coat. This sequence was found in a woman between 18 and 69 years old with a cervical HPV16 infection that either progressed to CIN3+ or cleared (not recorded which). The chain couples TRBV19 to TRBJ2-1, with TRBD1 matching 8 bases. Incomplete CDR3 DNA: TGTGCCTCAGGGGGCGGCAATGAG. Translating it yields CASGGGNE. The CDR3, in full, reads CASGGGNEQFF.